This TCR beta chain was sequenced for a study of blood T cell repertoires in COVID-19. Across the study: Both acute and convalescent COVID-19 samples were obtained from the United States, Italy and Spain. T cells, B-cell-depleted T cells, or PBMCs provided the cDNA or gDNA that served as material.

Authors' data handling: Reference gene primers were amplified, and this amplification served to estimate nucleated cell counts. Using immunoSEQ multiplex PCR, the repertoire was profiled, and TCRdb retains in-frame clones only, with some absent. That table furnishes V, J and clone size, whereas the DNA furnished D and trimming. The sample contains around 90,000 clones, 75% to 85% of which appear only once. The germline CDR1 and CDR2 sequences are SGHDT and YYEEEE. Trimming took 1 base from V and 2 from J; bases not matched to a gene: 0. There are 13 residues in the CDR3. The specimen was peripheral blood. This rearrangement joins TRBV5-6 to TRBJ2-7; 7 nucleotides line up with TRBD2. The sequence was obtained from a human donor in a cohort sampled during active COVID-19. The CDR3 reads CASSLRGAYEQYF. The CDR3, as DNA: TGTGCCAGCAGCTTGCGGGGGGCCTACGAGCAGTACTTC.